The 22 T cell receptor beta chains below come from one sample, sequenced in a study of CXCR3-negative and CXCR3-positive naive CD8 T cells. These receptors' antigens are unknown. Libraries of TRB cDNA were made by 5' RACE and carried UMIs. From the 5' RACE reads, TCRdb lists one entry per CDR3 protein and no DNA. The specimen's table records approximately 100,000 distinct CDR3 sequences. Findings and caveats of the study: CXCR3-positive naive cells carried more hydrophobic TRB CDR3s than CXCR3-negative ones.

Material: naive CXCR3+ CD8+ T cells from blood. The subset here: CD45RO-CCR7+CD27+CD95- naive CD8+ T cells expressing CXCR3 (TNR3+). The source of these receptors is a human donor in good health. Some clones in this sample may be carry-over from other donors' samples.

The V and J genes are TRBV27 and TRBJ2-2; the D call of TRBD1 rests on TCRdb alone, since no DNA is present to check it. Germline loops: CDR1 MNHEY, CDR2 SMNVEV (reference sequence). This CDR3 is 15 amino acids long. The chain's CDR3 is CASRPTGTAGSGLFF.

V and J are TRBV5-1 and TRBJ1-2; checking the TCRdb D call of TRBD1 is not possible without DNA. Per the germline V gene, CDR1 is SGHRS and CDR2 is YFSETQ. The CDR3 contains 15 residues. The CDR3 region is CASSFLGTGGYGYTF.

This chain connects TRBV14 to TRBJ2-4. Germline-derived CDR1 and CDR2 are SGHDN and FVKESK. The CDR3 is made up of 14 amino acids. Here the CDR3 reads CSSSHYVKENIQYF.

The CDR3 here is CASSQFLLAGGLAYEQYF. V is TRBV16 and J is TRBJ2-7; TCRdb indicates TRBD2, and absent DNA this call remains unverified. The germline V gene encodes CDR1 KGHSY and CDR2 FQNENV. The length of the CDR3 is 18 residues.

The V and J genes are TRBV7-2 and TRBJ2-3; the D gene TCRdb calls, TRBD1, cannot be checked with no DNA. This CDR3 contains 16 residues. Germline values: CDR1 SGHTA, CDR2 FQGNSA. CDR3: CASSYMGGASTDTQYF.

The chain employs TRBV15 and TRBJ2-7; the TRBD1 assignment by TCRdb is unverifiable without DNA. Germline V gives CDR1 LNHNV, CDR2 YYDKDF (reference sequence). The CDR3 is 15 amino acids. The CDR3 is CATSGALSPLYEQYF.

The chain combines TRBV23-1 with TRBJ2-5; TCRdb's D call, TRBD1, is unchecked because there is no DNA. TRBV23-1 is identified as an open reading frame with a role that is uncertain. The length of the CDR3 is 15 residues. This CDR3 is CASSSRTGRQETQYF.

The chain employs TRBV10-1 and TRBJ2-7. Germline-derived CDR1 and CDR2 are WNHNN and SYGVQD (reference sequence). The CDR3 loop spans 12 amino acids. The CDR3 sequence is CASSDGSYEQYF.

The chain employs TRBV6-5 and TRBJ2-5; TCRdb indicates TRBD1, and absent DNA this call remains unverified. This CDR3 has 16 residues. Germline CDR1 is MNHEY and CDR2 is SVGAGI. CDR3 residues: CASSYSSRWGQETQYF.

V usage is TRBV4-1 and J usage is TRBJ2-5; TCRdb names TRBD2, which stays unverified in the absence of DNA. There are 15 residues in the CDR3. Germline V CDR1 and CDR2: MGHRA, YSYEKL. The chain's CDR3 is CASSRTSGYQETQYF.

CDR3: CASSLDPGQGAYGYTF. The V call is TRBV11-2, the J call TRBJ1-2; TCRdb returns TRBD1, unconfirmable since there is no DNA. This CDR3 is 16 amino acids long. Germline V gene data show CDR1 as SGHAT and CDR2 as FQNNGV.

The chain employs TRBV14 and TRBJ2-7. This CDR3 is built from 14 residues. Germline V CDR1 and CDR2: SGHDN, FVKESK. The CDR3 protein is CASSQANTAYEQYF.

The chain has TRBV19 and TRBJ2-7. The CDR3 length is 13 residues. Germline lookup yields CDR1 LNHDA and CDR2 SQIVND (reference sequence). This CDR3 is CASSIVADYEQYF. Full variable domain (outside the CDR3, taken from reference TRBV19 and TRBJ2-7): DGGITQSPKYLFRKEGQNVTLSCEQNLNHDAMYWYRQDPGQGLRLIYYSQIVNDFQKGDIAEGYSVSREKKESFPLTVTSAQKNPTAFYLCASSIVADYEQYFGPGTRLTVT.

V gene TRBV29-1 combines with J gene TRBJ2-5; TCRdb calls TRBD1, which cannot be checked without DNA. This CDR3 has 14 residues. CDR1 SQVTM and CDR2 ANQGSEA come from the germline V gene. CDR3: CSVWGVAYQETQYF.

The chain employs TRBV21-1 and TRBJ2-7; TCRdb's D call of TRBD1 is untestable without DNA. TRBV21-1 is listed as a pseudogene. This CDR3 has 11 amino acids. CDR3 in amino acids: CASNSQDRQYF.

The chain couples TRBV4-1 to TRBJ2-1; TCRdb's D call of TRBD2 is untestable without DNA. This CDR3 is 16 amino acids long. The germline V gene has CDR1 MGHRA and CDR2 YSYEKL. The CDR3 here is CASSQELAGLNSEQFF.

The chain links TRBV9 to TRBJ1-2; TCRdb proposes TRBD1, but this gene call is untestable without DNA. Germline values: CDR1 SGDLS, CDR2 YYNGEE. The CDR3 has 14 residues. This chain's CDR3 is CASSSRDSNYGYTF.

The genes are TRBV20-1 and TRBJ2-1; TCRdb's assignment of TRBD1 cannot be checked, as there is no DNA. The CDR3 consists of 15 residues. The germline CDR1 and CDR2 sequences are DFQATT and SNEGSKA (reference sequence). The CDR3: CSAGGSTVWSNEQFF.

J is TRBJ2-1 and V is TRBV19; the D call from TCRdb, TRBD2, cannot be confirmed without DNA. The CDR3 extends over 14 amino acids. Germline loops: CDR1 LNHDA, CDR2 SQIVND (reference sequence). This chain's CDR3 is CASRLAGGSFEQFF.

The chain employs TRBV27 and TRBJ2-7. The CDR3 has 14 amino acids. CDR1 is MNHEY and CDR2 is SMNVEV in the germline V gene (reference sequence). CDR3 sequence: CASSLTTANYEQYF.

The chain combines TRBV27 with TRBJ2-7; TCRdb calls TRBD2, which cannot be checked without DNA. The CDR3 covers 15 residues. Germline values: CDR1 MNHEY, CDR2 SMNVEV (reference sequence). CDR3 sequence: CASSQLAGGAYEQYF.

The J gene is TRBJ2-7, the V gene TRBV29-1; the D call of TRBD2 rests on TCRdb alone, since no DNA is present to check it. Germline V gene data show CDR1 as SQVTM and CDR2 as ANQGSEA. This CDR3 is 13 amino acids long. CDR3 in amino acids: CSVEGLGGGEQYF.